The 21 T cell receptor beta chains below were found in one sample sequenced in a study of PD-1 blockade in mismatch repair-deficient tumors. Sequencing used immunoSEQ multiplex PCR; TCRdb keeps in-frame clones, though not all of them. The sample gives some 70,000 clones, almost 80% of which show up once; 4.5% to 6.5% is in the top ten. The source was peripheral blood, collected 2 weeks after starting pembrolizumab. The receptors shown here come from an adult with mismatch repair-deficient cancer.

The CDR3 bases are TGTGCCAGCAGTTCCTCGCTAGGGACGGGGTACTACAATGAGCAGTTCTTC. Encoded protein: CASSSSLGTGYYNEQFF. The J gene is TRBJ2-1, the V gene TRBV27; either TRBD1 or TRBD2 may supply D (5 bases each). The CDR3 spans 17 residues. V dropped 4 bases and J dropped 3 bases, with 19 bases sitting between them. Germline V gives CDR1 MNHEY, CDR2 SMNVEV (reference sequence).

The genes are TRBV19 and TRBJ2-3, with 9 bases aligning to TRBD1. The trim removed 5 bases at V and 4 bases at J, leaving 7 bases unmatched. Germline V gives CDR1 LNHDA, CDR2 SQIVND (reference sequence). The CDR3 runs 15 residues. The CDR3 reads CASSLYRDRADTQYF. The CDR3 region has the DNA TGTGCCAGTAGTCTCTACCGGGACAGGGCAGATACGCAGTATTTT.

This rearrangement joins TRBV6-1 to TRBJ1-5; D is possibly TRBD1 (6 bases). The CDR3 spans 15 residues. Germline V gene data show CDR1 as MNHNS and CDR2 as SASEGT. The ends were cut back, 4 bases at V and 6 bases at J, with 16 bases in the middle. The CDR3 DNA sequence: TGTGCCAGCAGTGTAATGGGTTTGGACAGTCAGCCCCAGCATTTT. Translating gives CASSVMGLDSQPQHF.

This clone occurred a few times. The chain has TRBV27 and TRBJ2-1; D call uncertain. V was pared by 6 bases and J by 7 bases, with 13 bases between. CDR1 and CDR2 (germline): MNHEY, SMNVEV (reference sequence). This CDR3 is 13 amino acids long. Written as DNA, the CDR3 is TGTGCCAGCAGCCCAGCCCCCTGGAATGAGCAGTTCTTC. Its translation: CASSPAPWNEQFF.

The chain carries TRBV29-1 and TRBJ2-5, with D possibly TRBD2 on 6 matching bases. Germline CDR1 SQVTM, CDR2 ANQGSEA. This CDR3 comprises 11 residues. Trimming cost V 7 bases and J 5 bases, with 11 bases left between them. CDR3 loop: CSGGGVETQYF. The CDR3 coding sequence is TGCAGCGGTGGCGGGGTGGAGACCCAGTACTTC.

The CDR3 reads CASSLDRGYYGYTF. The DNA for the CDR3 is TGTGCCAGCAGCTTAGACAGGGGGTACTATGGCTACACCTTC. The chain employs TRBV7-9 and TRBJ1-2, with 8 bases matching TRBD1. Trimming removed 1 base from V and 3 bases from J; junction bases left unmatched: 1. Germline assignment: CDR1 SEHNR and CDR2 FQNEAQ (reference sequence). The CDR3 spans 14 residues. Supplemented by reference TRBV7-9 and TRBJ1-2, the full variable domain reads DTGVSQNPRHKITKRGQNVTFRCDPISEHNRLYWYRQTLGQGPEFLTYFQNEAQLEKSRLLSDRFSAERPKGSFSTLEIQRTEQGDSAMYLCASSLDRGYYGYTFGSGTRLTVV.

This sequence joins TRBV7-3 and TRBJ2-5; TRBD2 agrees at 9 bases. The CDR3 sequence is 15 residues long. V lost 3 bases to trimming and J lost 5 bases; unmatched junction nucleotides: 7. Germline CDR1 SGHTA, CDR2 FQGTGA. The CDR3 nucleotides are TGTGCCAGCAGCTTGGGACTAGCTAGGTCCGAGACCCAGTACTTC. This codes for CASSLGLARSETQYF.

This clone has more than one count but fewer than ten. V and J are TRBV7-9 and TRBJ1-4; no clear D gene. Germline CDR1 SEHNR, CDR2 FQNEAQ (reference sequence). Trimming removed 5 bases at V and 4 bases at J, with 11 bases between. This CDR3 region has 14 residues. CDR3 nucleotides: TGTGCCAGCAGCCCCGAGCTTTTTAATGAAAAACTGTTTTTT. Amino acids: CASSPELFNEKLFF. Drawing the rest from reference TRBV7-9 and TRBJ1-4, the complete variable domain is DTGVSQNPRHKITKRGQNVTFRCDPISEHNRLYWYRQTLGQGPEFLTYFQNEAQLEKSRLLSDRFSAERPKGSFSTLEIQRTEQGDSAMYLCASSPELFNEKLFFGSGTQLSVL.

This clone has only one observation. The V gene is TRBV6-4, the J gene TRBJ1-2, with D possibly matching TRBD1 (6 bases). V lost 0 bases, J lost 4 bases, and 12 bases lay in between. Per germline, CDR1 MRHNA and CDR2 SNTAGT. The length of the CDR3 is 15 residues. CDR3 loop: CASSDSSGGGYGYTF. CDR3 nucleotide sequence: TGTGCCAGCAGTGACTCGTCCGGAGGGGGCTATGGCTACACCTTC.

DNA of the CDR3: TGTGCCAGCAGCGCCGCCTCGGGTTTGCGCACAGATACGCAGTATTTT. It specifies CASSAASGLRTDTQYF. The J gene is TRBJ2-3, the V gene TRBV7-3; no firm D call. Germline V CDR1 and CDR2: SGHTA, FQGTGA. Trimming took 5 bases from V and 1 from J, leaving 16 bases between them. This CDR3 has 16 residues.

The chain couples TRBV7-2 to TRBJ1-5; D is uncertain. CDR1 and CDR2 (germline): SGHTA, FQGNSA. V was pared by 3 bases and J by 2 bases, with 5 bases between. CDR3 length: 13 amino acids. The CDR3 here is CASSFGRNQPQHF. The CDR3 DNA sequence: TGTGCCAGCAGCTTTGGGCGCAATCAGCCCCAGCATTTT. Combining the CDR3 with reference TRBV7-2 and TRBJ1-5 gives the whole variable domain GAGVSQSPSNKVTEKGKDVELRCDPISGHTALYWYRQSLGQGLEFLIYFQGNSAPDKSGLPSDRFSAERTGGSVSTLTIQRTQQEDSAVYLCASSFGRNQPQHFGDGTRLSIL.

V usage is TRBV6-1 and J usage is TRBJ2-1; D possibly corresponds to TRBD2 (5 bases). The V end was cut by 1 base, the J end by 0 bases, with 10 bases between. CDR3 length: 16 amino acids. Germline CDR1 is MNHNS and CDR2 is SASEGT. CDR3 nucleotides: TGTGCCAGCAGTGAAGTAAGCGGTAGCTCCTACAATGAGCAGTTCTTC. Residues: CASSEVSGSSYNEQFF.

V gene TRBV9 combines with J gene TRBJ1-1; unclear D gene. The germline V and J ends were trimmed by 4 bases and 4 bases, with 14 bases remaining between them. This CDR3 spans 14 amino acids. From germline, CDR1 is SGDLS and CDR2 YYNGEE. The CDR3 protein is CASSLTPPVTEAFF. DNA for the CDR3: TGTGCCAGCAGCCTCACCCCCCCCGTCACTGAAGCTTTCTTT. Based on the CDR3 plus reference TRBV9 and TRBJ1-1, the full variable domain is DSGVTQTPKHLITATGQRVTLRCSPRSGDLSVYWYQQSLDQGLQFLIQYYNGEERAKGNILERFSAQQFPDLHSELNLSSLELGDSALYFCASSLTPPVTEAFFGQGTRLTVV.

The chain recombines TRBV2 with TRBJ2-5, with 8 bases that match TRBD2. The V segment lost 7 bases and the J segment 5 bases; nucleotides outside the gene matches: 24. This CDR3 spans 19 amino acids. CDR1 and CDR2 (germline): SNHLY, FYNNEI. The CDR3 loop is CASNLTPGPGTSIFETQYF. The CDR3 coding sequence is TGTGCCAGCAATTTAACTCCAGGTCCCGGGACTAGTATTTTTGAGACCCAGTACTTC.

This clone was found once. This chain joins TRBV9 and TRBJ2-7; 9 nucleotides align to TRBD2. Germline CDR1 reads SGDLS; CDR2 reads YYNGEE. This CDR3 has 16 residues. Trimming removed 1 base from V and 1 base from J; junction bases left unmatched: 6. The CDR3, as DNA: TGTGCCAGCAGCGTATCAGTGACTAGCGGTTCCTACGAGCAGTACTTC. Protein: CASSVSVTSGSYEQYF.

The rearrangement uses TRBV7-2 and TRBJ2-7; TRBD1 matches 10 bases. Germline V lookup: CDR1 SGHTA, CDR2 FQGNSA. The CDR3 spans 15 residues. The junction had 5 bases not matched to a gene; V was cut back by 1 base and J by 5 bases. The CDR3 sequence: CASSLELTGGNEQYF. CDR3 coding DNA: TGTGCCAGCAGCTTAGAGCTGACAGGGGGCAACGAGCAGTACTTC.

This chain links TRBV27 with TRBJ1-2, with D unresolved. CDR3 length: 12 amino acids. Germline V CDR1 and CDR2: MNHEY, SMNVEV (reference sequence). The V end lost 4 bases, the J end lost 8 bases, and 11 bases lay between the germline ends. As DNA, the CDR3 is TGTGCCAGCAGTTCCCCCCCTTCCGGCTACACCTTC. It translates to CASSSPPSGYTF.

Details on this clone: Germline and junction disagree at one end, which may indicate a read error. The V call is TRBV19, the J call TRBJ2-3, with TRBD2 matching over 12 bases. The CDR3 sequence is 12 residues long. The germline CDR1 and CDR2 sequences are LNHDA and SQIVND (reference sequence). In DNA form, the CDR3 reads TGTGCCAGTAGTACACTAGCGGGAGGATTTTTTTTT. Translation: CASSTLAGGFFF.

The rearrangement joins TRBV6-1 to TRBJ2-7; D gene unclear. Germline loops: CDR1 MNHNS, CDR2 SASEGT. This CDR3 contains 14 residues. Between the trimmed V and J ends, which lost 3 bases and 4 bases, there was a span of 13 bases. This chain's CDR3 is CASSEVQRAYEQYF. The CDR3 DNA reads as TGTGCCAGCAGTGAGGTTCAGAGAGCGTACGAGCAGTACTTC.

The chain links TRBV7-9 to TRBJ2-7, with D maybe TRBD2 (6 bases). The germline V and J ends were trimmed by 6 bases and 2 bases, with 11 bases remaining between them. This CDR3 region has 13 residues. Germline CDR1 reads SEHNR; CDR2 reads FQNEAQ (reference sequence). CDR3 nucleotide sequence: TGTGCCAGCAGTCAACGACTAGCCTACGAGCAGTACTTC. Protein sequence: CASSQRLAYEQYF.

This clone was counted only a few times. The gene calls are TRBV27 and TRBJ2-2; D gene uncertain. This CDR3 has 16 residues. The germline V gene has CDR1 MNHEY and CDR2 SMNVEV (reference sequence). Trimming removed 4 bases from V and 3 bases from J, with 15 bases in between. For the CDR3, the DNA is TGTGCCAGCAGTTCCCCCCCCGGTCGGCACACCGGGGAGCTGTTTTTT. Translation gives CASSSPPGRHTGELFF.